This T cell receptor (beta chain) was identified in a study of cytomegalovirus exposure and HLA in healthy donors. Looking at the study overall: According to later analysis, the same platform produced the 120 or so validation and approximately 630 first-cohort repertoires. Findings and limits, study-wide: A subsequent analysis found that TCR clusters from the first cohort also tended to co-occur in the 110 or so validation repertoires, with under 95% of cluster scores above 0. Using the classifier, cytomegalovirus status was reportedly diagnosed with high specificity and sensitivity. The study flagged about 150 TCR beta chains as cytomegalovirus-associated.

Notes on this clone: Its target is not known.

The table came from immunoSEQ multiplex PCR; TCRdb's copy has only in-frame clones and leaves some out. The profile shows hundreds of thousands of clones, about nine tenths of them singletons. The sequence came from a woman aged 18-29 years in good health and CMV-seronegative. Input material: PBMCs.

The CDR3 sequence: CASSDWGSGRSLAVNTQYF. The DNA of the CDR3 is TGTGCCAGCAGTGATTGGGGTAGCGGGAGGAGCCTCGCTGTAAATACGCAGTATTTT. The V call is TRBV2, the J call TRBJ2-3, with 10 bases aligning to TRBD2. Trimming removed 3 bases from V and 7 bases from J; junction bases left unmatched: 19. Germline assignment: CDR1 SNHLY and CDR2 FYNNEI. The length of the CDR3 is 19 residues.